Detailed here is one T cell receptor (beta chain). These data belong to a study of post-analysis software for immune sequencing data. cDNA libraries for TCR beta contained unique molecular identifiers. MiXCR was run by TCRdb on the PCR reads, yielding one entry per CDR3 protein. The sample has approximately 150,000 distinct CDR3 sequences, about 30% seen once. The material sequenced was blood. The receptor was isolated from a girl aged 10 to 17 with multiple sclerosis.

The CDR3 DNA reads as TGTGCTAGTGGTCCCCTTCCCCTAGGGGCCTCGGATGAGCAGTTCTTC. This codes for CASGPLPLGASDEQFF. V gene TRBV12-5 combines with J gene TRBJ2-1; a weak D match, TRBD1 (5 bases). CDR1 and CDR2 (germline): LGHNT, FRNRAP. This CDR3 is built from 16 residues. Trimming removed 5 bases at V and 8 bases at J, with 22 bases between.